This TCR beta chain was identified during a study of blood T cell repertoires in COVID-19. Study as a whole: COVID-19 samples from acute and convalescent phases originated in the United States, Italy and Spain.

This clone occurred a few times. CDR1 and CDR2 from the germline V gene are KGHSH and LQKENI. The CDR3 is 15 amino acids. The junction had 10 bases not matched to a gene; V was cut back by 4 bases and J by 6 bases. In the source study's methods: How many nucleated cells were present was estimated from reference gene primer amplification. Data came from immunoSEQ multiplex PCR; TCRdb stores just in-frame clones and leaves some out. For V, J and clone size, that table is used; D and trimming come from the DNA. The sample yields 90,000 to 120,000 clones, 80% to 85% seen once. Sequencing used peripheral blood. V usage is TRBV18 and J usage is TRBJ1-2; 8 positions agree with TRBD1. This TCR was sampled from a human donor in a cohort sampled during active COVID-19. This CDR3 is CASSHLDRGRNGYTF. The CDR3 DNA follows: TGTGCCAGCTCACACCTCGACAGGGGCCGTAATGGCTACACCTTC.